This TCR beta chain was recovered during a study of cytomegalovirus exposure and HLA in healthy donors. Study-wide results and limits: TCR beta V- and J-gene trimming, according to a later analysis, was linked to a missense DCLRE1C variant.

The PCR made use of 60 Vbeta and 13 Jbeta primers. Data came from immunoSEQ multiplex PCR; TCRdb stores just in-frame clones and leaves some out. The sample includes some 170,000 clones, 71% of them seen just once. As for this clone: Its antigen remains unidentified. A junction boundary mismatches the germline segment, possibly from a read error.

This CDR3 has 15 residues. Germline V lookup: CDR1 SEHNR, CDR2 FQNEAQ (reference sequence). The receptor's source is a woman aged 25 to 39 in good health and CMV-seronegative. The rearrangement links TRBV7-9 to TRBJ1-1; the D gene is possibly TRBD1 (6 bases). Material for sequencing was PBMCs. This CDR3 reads CSSSLGEGQNTEAFF. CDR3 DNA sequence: TGTTCCAGCAGCTTAGGAGAGGGACAAAACACTGAAGCTTTCTTT.